The rows below give T cell receptor beta chains drawn from one sample of a study of cytomegalovirus exposure and HLA in healthy donors. The protocol was immunoSEQ multiplex PCR, while the TCRdb copy is restricted to in-frame clones and leaves out a portion. Of 100,000 or so clones listed, 55% to 80% are singletons. The sample consisted of PBMCs. The receptors stem from a man in his forties in good health and CMV-seronegative. Both conserved end residues are part of each CDR3. D genes are given only for firm matches. Clone size is stated in some rows and not others, as once, few, many or a class when expanded.

j_call,v_call,d_call,clone_size,cdr3_nt,cdr3_aa
TRBJ2-5,TRBV7-9,TRBD2,-,TGTGCCAGCAGCTTGTTAACTAGCGGAGAGACCCAGTACTTC,CASSLLTSGETQYF
TRBJ2-3,TRBV7-8,-,medium-sized,TGTGCCAGCAGCTTTGCACTCGGAGCGACAGATACGCAGTATTTT,CASSFALGATDTQYF
TRBJ2-1,TRBV5-1,TRBD2,-,TGCGCCAGCAGCCAGGGACTAGCGGGGGCCTCCTACAATGAGCAGTTCTTC,CASSQGLAGASYNEQFF
TRBJ2-2,TRBV4-3,-,once,TGCGCCAGCAGCCCCCCTGTGGCGGGTTACACCGGGGAGCTGTTTTTT,CASSPPVAGYTGELFF
TRBJ1-1,TRBV7-9,-,-,TGTGCCAGCAGCCCAAGAGCGACAGGGAACACTGAAGCTTTCTTT,CASSPRATGNTEAFF
TRBJ1-2,TRBV28,-,few,TGTGCCAGCAGTCGTTTACGGGAGGGCCCCTCAGGATATGGCTACACCTTC,CASSRLREGPSGYGYTF
TRBJ1-1,TRBV4-1,-,once,TGCGCCAGCAGCCAAAGAACAGGGTTGAACACTGAAGCTTTCTTT,CASSQRTGLNTEAFF
TRBJ1-6,TRBV7-9,-,-,TGTGCCAGCAGCCTTTGGACGGGGAATAATTCACCCCTCCACTTT,CASSLWTGNNSPLHF
TRBJ1-2,TRBV5-1,-,-,TGCGCCAGCAGCATAGACCCGGACAGCAATAACTATGGCTACACCTTC,CASSIDPDSNNYGYTF
TRBJ1-5,TRBV7-6,-,few,TGTGCCAGCAGCGGGCGTGTGGGGGGGCCCCAGCATTTT,CASSGRVGGPQHF
TRBJ2-7,TRBV7-6,-,-,TGTGCCAGCAGCTTATCACCCCCCACGGGCGAGCAGTACTTC,CASSLSPPTGEQYF
TRBJ1-2,TRBV10-3,-,-,TGTGCCATCAGTAATACAGGGTTGCAGGGCTACACCTTC,CAISNTGLQGYTF
TRBJ2-5,TRBV2,-,-,TGTGCCACCGCGGTCATCGAGACCCAGTACTTC,CATAVIETQYF
TRBJ1-3,TRBV9,TRBD1,-,TGTGCCAGCGGCACCAGGGGGACTGGAAACACCATATATTTT,CASGTRGTGNTIYF
TRBJ2-7,TRBV5-4,TRBD2,-,TGTGCCAGCACCCTGGGCGGGGGGGCCTACGAGCAGTACTTC,CASTLGGGAYEQYF
TRBJ2-7,TRBV6-6,TRBD2,-,TGTGCCAGCAGCCGTTACGTTGTGGGGGGGAGGGAGCAGTACTTC,CASSRYVVGGREQYF
TRBJ2-5,TRBV5-4,TRBD1,-,TGTGCCAGCAGCCGGGGAGGGACAGGGCTTTCCCAAGAGACCCAGTACTTC,CASSRGGTGLSQETQYF
TRBJ1-1,TRBV21-1,-,-,TGTGCCAGCAGCAAATACGAGCGGTGGCGGCCTAGGAATACTGAAGCTTTCTTT,CASSKYERWRPRNTEAFF
TRBJ2-7,TRBV2,TRBD1,-,TGTGCCAGCAGAATCGGGACAGCGAACCACGAGCAGTACTTC,CASRIGTANHEQYF
TRBJ2-3,TRBV25-1,TRBD2,-,TGTGCCAGCAGTTCCTATAGCGGGGGGGACACAGATACGCAGTATTTT,CASSSYSGGDTDTQYF
TRBJ2-5,TRBV4-1,-,-,TGCGCCAGCAGCCAGGAACAGGGGCCCCGGGGGCAAGAGACCCAGTACTTC,CASSQEQGPRGQETQYF
TRBJ2-5,TRBV4-2,TRBD2,-,TGTGCCAGCAGCCAGTTAGCGGGGAGTCAAGAGACCCAGTACTTC,CASSQLAGSQETQYF
TRBJ2-7,TRBV6-1,TRBD1,-,TGTGCCAGCAGCGGACAGGGCTCGAACGAGCAGTACTTC,CASSGQGSNEQYF
TRBJ1-6,TRBV5-1,TRBD1,-,TGCGCCAGCAGCTTACAGGGGGCTCAAAATTCACCCCTCCACTTT,CASSLQGAQNSPLHF
TRBJ1-1,TRBV5-6,TRBD1,few,TGTGCCAGCAGCTCCGACAGGGGGATTGGGAACACTGAAGCTTTCTTT,CASSSDRGIGNTEAFF
TRBJ1-1,TRBV2,TRBD1,-,TGTGCCAGCAGTGAAGGGACAGGGGCCCCCACTGAAGCTTTCTTT,CASSEGTGAPTEAFF
TRBJ2-4,TRBV19,TRBD1,-,TGTGCCAGTAGGAAGGGACAGGACAAAAACATTCAGTACTTC,CASRKGQDKNIQYF
TRBJ2-1,TRBV9,TRBD1,-,TGTGCCAGCAGCGTAGAAGGACAGGGGGCGGCTGAGCAGTTCTTC,CASSVEGQGAAEQFF
TRBJ2-2,TRBV6-5,TRBD2,few,TGTGCCAGCAGCAGACTAGCGGGGCCAAGCGGGGAGCTGTTTTTT,CASSRLAGPSGELFF
TRBJ2-7,TRBV30,TRBD1,-,TGTGCCTCACAGGGGGCGTTAGGCGAGCAGTACTTC,CASQGALGEQYF
TRBJ1-1,TRBV29-1,-,-,TGCAGCGTTGAAGCACAAATGAACACTGAAGCTTTCTTT,CSVEAQMNTEAFF
TRBJ1-1,TRBV9,-,-,TGTGCCAGCAGCGTAGGGCCGGGGGGTTTGAACACTGAAGCTTTCTTT,CASSVGPGGLNTEAFF
TRBJ1-2,TRBV15,TRBD1,-,TGTGCCACCAGTAGGGACAGGGGGGCGAATGTTGGCTACACCTTC,CATSRDRGANVGYTF
TRBJ2-5,TRBV5-1,-,-,TGCGCCAGCAGCTTGGGACAGACTCAAGAGACCCAGTACTTC,CASSLGQTQETQYF
TRBJ1-4,TRBV5-4,TRBD1,-,TGTGCCAGCAGCCCTCGACAGGGAACTAATGAAAAACTGTTTTTT,CASSPRQGTNEKLFF
TRBJ2-5,TRBV29-1,-,-,TGCAGCGTTGAAGTCAGGGGTCGAGAGACCCAGTACTTC,CSVEVRGRETQYF
TRBJ2-3,TRBV5-4,TRBD2,-,TGTGCCAGCAGCCCAGGGAGCGGGGGGAGCACAGATACGCAGTATTTT,CASSPGSGGSTDTQYF
TRBJ1-1,TRBV5-5,TRBD1,-,TGTGCCAGCAGCTTCGACAGGGGGGGCACTGAAGCTTTCTTT,CASSFDRGGTEAFF
TRBJ2-6,TRBV5-4,-,-,TGTGCCAGCAGCTTTTCGGCACAGCTGACTGGGGCCAACGTCCTGACTTTC,CASSFSAQLTGANVLTF
TRBJ1-2,TRBV29-1,TRBD1,-,TGCAGCGTTGTTCCGGCAGGGGGCTCCTATGGCTACACCTTC,CSVVPAGGSYGYTF